The clone carrying this T cell receptor (beta chain) occurred a few times. This CDR3 is 13 amino acids long. Germline values: CDR1 MNHEY, CDR2 SVGEGT. V gave up 7 bases and J gave up 1 base, with 10 bases separating them. TCRdb itself ran the RT-PCR reads through MiXCR, one entry per CDR3 protein. The sample contains about 700,000 distinct CDR3 sequences, 12% to 15% of which appear only once. This receptor was obtained from a female donor in good health, serving as a healthy control. The specimen was memory CD4+ T cells from blood. This chain uses TRBV6-2 or TRBV6-3 with TRBJ1-1; D unresolved. CDR3 amino acids: CASKATANTEAFF. The CDR3 nucleotides are TGTGCCAGCAAGGCGACGGCGAACACTGAAGCTTTCTTT.